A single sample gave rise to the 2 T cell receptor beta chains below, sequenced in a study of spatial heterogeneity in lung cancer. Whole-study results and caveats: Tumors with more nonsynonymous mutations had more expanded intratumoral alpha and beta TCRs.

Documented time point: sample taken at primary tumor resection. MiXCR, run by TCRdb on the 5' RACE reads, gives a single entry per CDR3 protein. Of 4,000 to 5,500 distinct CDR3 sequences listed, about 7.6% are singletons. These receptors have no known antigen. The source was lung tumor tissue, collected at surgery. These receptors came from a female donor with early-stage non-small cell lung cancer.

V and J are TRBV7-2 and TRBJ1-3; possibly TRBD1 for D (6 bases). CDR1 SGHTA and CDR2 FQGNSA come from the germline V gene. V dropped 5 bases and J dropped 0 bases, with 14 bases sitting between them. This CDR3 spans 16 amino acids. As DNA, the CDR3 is TGTGCCAGCAGCAAAACACAGGGCGCCTCTGGAAACACCATATATTTT. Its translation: CASSKTQGASGNTIYF. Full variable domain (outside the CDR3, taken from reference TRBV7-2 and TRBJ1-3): GAGVSQSPSNKVTEKGKDVELRCDPISGHTALYWYRQSLGQGLEFLIYFQGNSAPDKSGLPSDRFSAERTGGSVSTLTIQRTQQEDSAVYLCASSKTQGASGNTIYFGEGSWLTVV.

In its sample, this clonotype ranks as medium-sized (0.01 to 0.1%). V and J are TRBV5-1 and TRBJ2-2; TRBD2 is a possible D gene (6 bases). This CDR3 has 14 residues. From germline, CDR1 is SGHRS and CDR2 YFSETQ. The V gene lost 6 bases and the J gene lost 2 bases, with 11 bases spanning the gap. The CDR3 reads CASTRDSNTGELFF. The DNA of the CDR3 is TGCGCCAGCACCCGGGACTCCAACACCGGGGAGCTGTTTTTT.